The source of this T cell receptor beta chain is a study of cytomegalovirus exposure and HLA in healthy donors. Study findings and constraints: Both high specificity and high sensitivity reportedly marked the classifier's diagnosis of cytomegalovirus status. TCR beta V- and J-gene trimming, according to a later analysis, was linked to a missense DCLRE1C variant. Productive status was seen about 90% or about 30% of the time for most TCR beta V segments in an earlier analysis.

The PCR used 60 Vbeta and 13 Jbeta primers. Sequencing was performed with immunoSEQ multiplex PCR; in TCRdb, only in-frame clones are kept and a portion is missing. The sample holds about 160,000 clones, more than 60% seen once. Notes on this clone: What it binds is not known.

Sequencing used PBMCs. The TCR was taken from a man aged 35 to 55 in good health and CMV-seronegative.

For the CDR3, the DNA is TGTGCCTGGATAGGGGAAGAGACCCAGTACTTC. Its translation is CAWIGEETQYF. The J gene is TRBJ2-5, the V gene TRBV30, with D perhaps TRBD1 (5 bases). Trimming took 4 bases from V and 3 from J, leaving 6 bases between them. CDR1 and CDR2 (germline): GTSNPN, SVGIG (reference sequence). CDR3 size: 11 residues.